This T cell receptor (beta chain) came from a study of shared clonotypes between healthy human individuals. The V end was cut by 4 bases, the J end by 10 bases, with 14 bases between. Germline V gene data show CDR1 as SGHDT and CDR2 as YYEEEE. The CDR3 spans 12 residues. Broader study findings: It was only blood that was sampled, and tissue repertoires likely differ.

As regards this clone: Its antigen is not known.

Execution of the assay was at deep level. The protocol was immunoSEQ multiplex PCR, while the TCRdb copy is restricted to in-frame clones and leaves out a portion. The table lists roughly 2 million clones, approximately 94% of them singletons. Sequencing was done on a sample of naive CD4+ T cells sorted from blood. Described subset: CD45RA+ positively selected. This receptor was obtained from a man aged 18 to 30 in good health. This chain connects TRBV5-6 to TRBJ1-2, with a tentative D call TRBD1 (5 bases). The CDR3 here is CASSGGDGYYTF. The CDR3 nucleotides read TGTGCCAGCAGCGGAGGGGACGGCTACTACACCTTC.